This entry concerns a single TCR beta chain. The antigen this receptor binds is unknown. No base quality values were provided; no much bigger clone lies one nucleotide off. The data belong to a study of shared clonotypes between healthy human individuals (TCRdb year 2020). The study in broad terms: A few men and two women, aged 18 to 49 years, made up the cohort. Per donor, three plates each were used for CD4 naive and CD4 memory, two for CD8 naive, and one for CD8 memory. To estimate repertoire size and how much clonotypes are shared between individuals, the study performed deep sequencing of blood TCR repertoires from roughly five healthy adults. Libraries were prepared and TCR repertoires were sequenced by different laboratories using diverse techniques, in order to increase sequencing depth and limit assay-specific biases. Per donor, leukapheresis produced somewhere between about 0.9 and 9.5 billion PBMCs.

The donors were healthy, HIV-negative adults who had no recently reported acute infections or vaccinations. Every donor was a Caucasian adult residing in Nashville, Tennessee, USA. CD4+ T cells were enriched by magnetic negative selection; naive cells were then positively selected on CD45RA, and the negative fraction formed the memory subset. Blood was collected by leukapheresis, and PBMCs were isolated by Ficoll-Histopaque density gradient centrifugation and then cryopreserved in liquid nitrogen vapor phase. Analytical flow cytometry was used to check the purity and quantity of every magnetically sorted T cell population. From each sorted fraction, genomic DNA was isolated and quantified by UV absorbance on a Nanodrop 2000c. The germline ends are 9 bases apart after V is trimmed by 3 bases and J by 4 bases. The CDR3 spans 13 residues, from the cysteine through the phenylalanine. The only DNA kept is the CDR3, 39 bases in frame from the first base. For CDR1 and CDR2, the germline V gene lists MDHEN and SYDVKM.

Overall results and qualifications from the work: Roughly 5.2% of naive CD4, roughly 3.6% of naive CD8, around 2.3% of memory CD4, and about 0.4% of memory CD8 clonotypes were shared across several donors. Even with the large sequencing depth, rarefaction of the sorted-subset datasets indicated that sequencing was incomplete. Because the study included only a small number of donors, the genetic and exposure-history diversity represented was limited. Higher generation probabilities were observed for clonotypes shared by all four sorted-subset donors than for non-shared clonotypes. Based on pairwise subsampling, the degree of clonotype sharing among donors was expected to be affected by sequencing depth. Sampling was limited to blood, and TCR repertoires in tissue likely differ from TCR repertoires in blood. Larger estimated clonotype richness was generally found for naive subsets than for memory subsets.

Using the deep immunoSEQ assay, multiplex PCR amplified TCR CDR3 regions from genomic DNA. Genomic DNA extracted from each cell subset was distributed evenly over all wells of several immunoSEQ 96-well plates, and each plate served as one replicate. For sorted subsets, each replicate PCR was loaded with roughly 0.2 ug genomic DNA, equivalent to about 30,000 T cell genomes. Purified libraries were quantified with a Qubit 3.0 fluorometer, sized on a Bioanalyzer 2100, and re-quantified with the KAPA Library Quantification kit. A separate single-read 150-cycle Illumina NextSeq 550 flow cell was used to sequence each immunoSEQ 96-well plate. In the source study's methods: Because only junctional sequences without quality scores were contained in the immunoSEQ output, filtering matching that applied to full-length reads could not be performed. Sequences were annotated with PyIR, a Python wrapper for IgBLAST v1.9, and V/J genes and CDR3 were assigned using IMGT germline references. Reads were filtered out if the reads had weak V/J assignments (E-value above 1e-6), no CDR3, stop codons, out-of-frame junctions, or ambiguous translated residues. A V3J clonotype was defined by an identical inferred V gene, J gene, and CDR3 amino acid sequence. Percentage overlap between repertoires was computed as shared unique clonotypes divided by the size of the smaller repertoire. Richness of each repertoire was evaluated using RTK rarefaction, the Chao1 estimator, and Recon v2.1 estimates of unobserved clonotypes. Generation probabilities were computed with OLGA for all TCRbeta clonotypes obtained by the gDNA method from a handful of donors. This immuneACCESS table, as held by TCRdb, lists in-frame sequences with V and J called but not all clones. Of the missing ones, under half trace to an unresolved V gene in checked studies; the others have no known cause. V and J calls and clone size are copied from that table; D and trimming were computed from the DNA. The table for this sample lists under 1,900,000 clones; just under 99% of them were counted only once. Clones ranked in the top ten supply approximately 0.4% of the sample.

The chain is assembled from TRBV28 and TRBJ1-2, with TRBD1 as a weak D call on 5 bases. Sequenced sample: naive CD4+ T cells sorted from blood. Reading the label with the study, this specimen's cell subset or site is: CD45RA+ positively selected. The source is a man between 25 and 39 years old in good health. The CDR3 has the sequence CASSFRGIYGYTF. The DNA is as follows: TGTGCCAGCAGTTTTCGGGGGATCTATGGCTACACCTTC.